This T cell receptor (beta chain) was sequenced during a study of CD8 T cells in ankylosing spondylitis. With molecular barcodes, quantitative 5'-RACE was used to make the TCR beta libraries. TCRdb reanalysed the 5' RACE reads using MiXCR and keeps one entry per CDR3 protein. Here the sample spans about 150,000 distinct CDR3 sequences, about a third being singletons. Findings and caveats of the study: Apparently characteristic of ankylosing spondylitis blood was a TCR beta motif (about 8 highly homologous variants). Clones linked to disease were reported to show significant enrichment in matched ankylosing spondylitis synovial fluid.

A remark on this clonotype: As yet, its antigen is unknown.

This CDR3 comprises 15 residues. Trimming left V 3 bases short and J 8 bases short, with 19 bases between. Germline CDR1 is SGHAT and CDR2 is FQNNGV. The V call is TRBV11-2, the J call TRBJ1-2; D is possibly TRBD1 (6 bases). The sample consisted of synovial fluid, either unsorted or a sorted T cell fraction (not recorded which). The sequence came from a male donor with ankylosing spondylitis. The CDR3: CASSFRDTPSRGYTF. CDR3 bases: TGTGCCAGCAGCTTCCGGGACACTCCATCGCGGGGCTACACCTTC.